A selection of T cell receptor beta chains follows, all from one sample in a study of beta chain features in type 1 diabetes. Assay used: immunoSEQ multiplex PCR; TCRdb lists only in-frame clones, some missing. This repertoire shows hundreds of thousands of clones, roughly 12% found once; its top ten account for approximately 0.02%. Sequenced: naive CD4+ T cells from blood. These receptors came from a man aged 18 to 30 with type 1 diabetes. The CDR3 runs from the conserved cysteine through the conserved F or W. A D gene is named only where the DNA matches it firmly. Size is stated for part of the rows, as once, few or many counts, or as a class when the clone is expanded.

d_gene: .
abundance: .
j_gene: TRBJ2-2
v_gene: TRBV27
CDR3nt: TGTGCCAGCAAAAGGGACGAGGGGACCGGGGAGCTGTTTTTT
CDR3aa: CASKRDEGTGELFF

d_gene: .
abundance: few
j_gene: TRBJ2-1
v_gene: TRBV27
CDR3nt: TGTGCCAGAAGAACGAATGAGCAGTTCTTC
CDR3aa: CARRTNEQFF

d_gene: .
abundance: few
j_gene: TRBJ2-7
v_gene: TRBV5-1
CDR3nt: TGCGCCAGCATCTTTGGGGGGCGAGTGCAGTACTTC
CDR3aa: CASIFGGRVQYF

d_gene: .
abundance: .
j_gene: TRBJ1-1
v_gene: TRBV5-4
CDR3nt: TGTGCCAGCAGTTCTACAGGCATGAACACTGAAGCTTTCTTT
CDR3aa: CASSSTGMNTEAFF

d_gene: .
abundance: .
j_gene: TRBJ2-3
v_gene: TRBV5-1
CDR3nt: TGCGCCAGCAGCTTGGAAAGGGGGAGCACAGATACGCAGTATTTT
CDR3aa: CASSLERGSTDTQYF

d_gene: .
abundance: few
j_gene: TRBJ1-4
v_gene: TRBV2
CDR3nt: TGTGCCAGCACTCGACAGGACCTGAATGAAAAACTGTTTTTT
CDR3aa: CASTRQDLNEKLFF

d_gene: .
abundance: .
j_gene: TRBJ2-5
v_gene: TRBV6-6
CDR3nt: TGTGCCAGCAGTTACTGGCAGGGGGAGACCCAGTACTTC
CDR3aa: CASSYWQGETQYF

d_gene: .
abundance: .
j_gene: TRBJ2-5
v_gene: TRBV20-1
CDR3nt: TGCAGTGCCCACAGGGTAGAGACCCAGTACTTC
CDR3aa: CSAHRVETQYF

d_gene: .
abundance: .
j_gene: TRBJ1-5
v_gene: TRBV6-1
CDR3nt: TGTGCCAGCAGTGAACTCCTTGGGCAGCCCCAGCATTTT
CDR3aa: CASSELLGQPQHF

d_gene: TRBD1
abundance: .
j_gene: TRBJ2-4
v_gene: TRBV5-4
CDR3nt: TGTGCCAGCAGCTATACAGGGGAAGGAAACATTCAGTACTTC
CDR3aa: CASSYTGEGNIQYF

d_gene: .
abundance: few
j_gene: TRBJ2-1
v_gene: TRBV9
CDR3nt: TGTGCCAGCAGTCCGGGCAGGGTGCCAACCTCCGAGCAGTTCTTC
CDR3aa: CASSPGRVPTSEQFF

d_gene: TRBD1
abundance: few
j_gene: TRBJ2-3
v_gene: TRBV9
CDR3nt: TGTGCCAGCAGCGTAGAAGCTGGGTGGACAGGGAGCACAGATACGCAGTATTTT
CDR3aa: CASSVEAGWTGSTDTQYF

d_gene: .
abundance: few
j_gene: TRBJ2-1
v_gene: TRBV29-1
CDR3nt: TGCAGCGTTGGTTCGAGAATTACAGATGAGCAGTTCTTC
CDR3aa: CSVGSRITDEQFF

d_gene: .
abundance: few
j_gene: TRBJ2-5
v_gene: TRBV11-3
CDR3nt: TGTGCCAGCAGCTTCGCAGGGGAAGAGACCCAGTACTTC
CDR3aa: CASSFAGEETQYF

d_gene: TRBD1
abundance: .
j_gene: TRBJ1-1
v_gene: TRBV14
CDR3nt: TGTGCCAGCAGCCAGGCCTCGACAGGGCCTGAAGCTTTCTTT
CDR3aa: CASSQASTGPEAFF

d_gene: .
abundance: .
j_gene: TRBJ1-5
v_gene: TRBV5-6
CDR3nt: TGTGCCAGCAGCTTGGACCGAAATCAGCCCCAGCATTTT
CDR3aa: CASSLDRNQPQHF

d_gene: TRBD1
abundance: few
j_gene: TRBJ2-5
v_gene: TRBV14
CDR3nt: TGTGCCAGCAGCCAAGCTCAGGGGGTTTGGGAGACCCAGTACTTC
CDR3aa: CASSQAQGVWETQYF

d_gene: .
abundance: .
j_gene: TRBJ1-4
v_gene: TRBV6-5
CDR3nt: TGTGCCAGCAGGACACGGGGGAGACCTGAAAAACTGTTTTTT
CDR3aa: CASRTRGRPEKLFF

d_gene: TRBD1
abundance: few
j_gene: TRBJ1-6
v_gene: TRBV7-9
CDR3nt: TGTGCCAGCAGCTTGCCGGGACAGATGAATTCACCCCTCCACTTT
CDR3aa: CASSLPGQMNSPLHF

d_gene: TRBD1
abundance: .
j_gene: TRBJ1-2
v_gene: TRBV9
CDR3nt: TGTGCCAGCAGCACGCCGACAGGGGGCTACTATGGCTACACCTTC
CDR3aa: CASSTPTGGYYGYTF

d_gene: .
abundance: few
j_gene: TRBJ1-2
v_gene: TRBV30
CDR3nt: TGTGCCTGGAGTCTCACATATGGCTACACCTTC
CDR3aa: CAWSLTYGYTF

d_gene: .
abundance: .
j_gene: TRBJ1-1
v_gene: TRBV6-6
CDR3nt: TGTGCCAGCAGTCCCACGGAGACGAACACTGAAGCTTTCTTT
CDR3aa: CASSPTETNTEAFF

d_gene: TRBD2
abundance: .
j_gene: TRBJ2-1
v_gene: TRBV9
CDR3nt: TGTGCCAGCAGCCCTTTACGGACTAGCGGATACAATGAGCAGTTCTTC
CDR3aa: CASSPLRTSGYNEQFF

d_gene: TRBD2
abundance: .
j_gene: TRBJ2-5
v_gene: TRBV29-1
CDR3nt: TGCAGCGTAGAAGCGGGGGACGGGGAGACCCAGTACTTC
CDR3aa: CSVEAGDGETQYF

d_gene: .
abundance: few
j_gene: TRBJ1-1
v_gene: TRBV19
CDR3nt: TGTGCCAGTAGTAAAGGAGTCAAGACTGAAGCTTTCTTT
CDR3aa: CASSKGVKTEAFF

d_gene: TRBD1
abundance: .
j_gene: TRBJ1-1
v_gene: TRBV20-1
CDR3nt: TGCAGTGCAGCAGGGGGCACTGAAGCTTTCTTT
CDR3aa: CSAAGGTEAFF

d_gene: .
abundance: .
j_gene: TRBJ2-4
v_gene: TRBV5-1
CDR3nt: TGCGCCAGCAGCTTGCTAGGTCTAGCCAAAAACATTCAGTACTTC
CDR3aa: CASSLLGLAKNIQYF

d_gene: TRBD1
abundance: .
j_gene: TRBJ1-4
v_gene: TRBV30
CDR3nt: TGTGCCTGGAGCCGACAGGGCTCGAAAGAAAAACTGTTTTTT
CDR3aa: CAWSRQGSKEKLFF

d_gene: TRBD2
abundance: few
j_gene: TRBJ2-1
v_gene: TRBV4-1
CDR3nt: TGCGCCAGCAGCCAACGGCGGGGGGACTCCCTGAGAAGCTCCTACAATGAGCAGTTCTTC
CDR3aa: CASSQRRGDSLRSSYNEQFF

d_gene: .
abundance: .
j_gene: TRBJ1-2
v_gene: TRBV27
CDR3nt: TGTGCCAGCAGTGCCGAGGGGCTTGGGGGCTACACCTTC
CDR3aa: CASSAEGLGGYTF

d_gene: .
abundance: once
j_gene: TRBJ2-2
v_gene: TRBV7-9
CDR3nt: TGTGCCAGCATGATGAGCGGGACCGGGGAGCTGTTTTTT
CDR3aa: CASMMSGTGELFF